This T cell receptor beta chain was sequenced in a study of blood T cell repertoires in COVID-19. Study context: Acute and convalescent COVID-19 specimens originated in the United States, Italy and Spain. From T cells, B-cell-depleted T cells, or PBMCs came the material, which was cDNA or gDNA.

Per the germline V gene, CDR1 is KGHSH and CDR2 is LQKENI. V was pared by 1 base and J by 5 bases, with 7 bases of the junction left unmatched. This CDR3 has 16 residues. Per the original data handling: Quantification of nucleated cells was approximated via reference gene primer amplification. Profiling relied on immunoSEQ multiplex PCR, and the TCRdb table lists in-frame clones only, not all of them. The V and J calls and clone size are taken from that table; D and trimming were inferred from the DNA. The sample gives 180,000 or so clones, 60% to 85% of which show up once; roughly 8.6% is in the top ten.

Sequenced: peripheral blood. The clonotype was recovered from a woman between 45 and 65 years old with active or convalescent COVID-19. This chain joins TRBV18 and TRBJ2-1, with TRBD2 identical over 8 bases. CDR3 sequence: CASSPRSGISNNEQFF. CDR3 DNA: TGTGCCAGCTCACCACGTAGCGGGATATCAAACAATGAGCAGTTCTTC.